These 16 T cell receptor beta chains were all obtained from the same sample, sequenced in a study of T cell repertoires in cytomegalovirus infection. TCRdb reprocessed the reads via MiXCR and lists one record per CDR3 protein. Seen here are under 800,000 distinct CDR3 sequences, less than 25% observed once, and the top ten hold 8%. Source material: CD8+ T cells from PBMCs. All receptors derive from a human donor in good health (CMV status not recorded). Some clones in this sample may be carry-over from other donors' samples.

This chain joins TRBV20-1 and TRBJ2-3; 7 positions match TRBD1. Trimming cost V 0 bases and J 5 bases; bases outside gene matches: 11. The CDR3 covers 16 residues. Germline V gene sequence: CDR1 DFQATT, CDR2 SNEGSKA (reference sequence). DNA of the CDR3: TGCAGTGCTAGAGATCCCACAGGGGCAATTGGAGATACGCAGTATTTT. Encoded protein: CSARDPTGAIGDTQYF.

The chain uses TRBV15 and TRBJ1-5, with D perhaps TRBD1 (6 bases). This CDR3 has 14 residues. Germline CDR1 and CDR2: LNHNV and YYDKDF (reference sequence). V shed 6 bases and J shed 3 bases, with 12 bases lying between them. The CDR3 spells CATRFRGPNQPQHF. DNA of the CDR3: TGTGCCACCAGGTTCAGGGGACCCAATCAGCCCCAGCATTTT.

This clonotype was recorded a few times. V is TRBV7-9 and J is TRBJ2-7, with a tentative D call TRBD1 (6 bases). This CDR3 is built from 14 residues. V was shortened by 5 bases and J by 4 bases, with 15 bases between the two germline ends. Germline V gene lookup returns CDR1 SEHNR and CDR2 FQNEAQ (reference sequence). CDR3 protein: CASSRPDSSYEQYF. In nucleotides, the CDR3 is TGTGCCAGCAGCCGCCCGGACAGTAGTTACGAGCAGTACTTC.

There are many counts of this clonotype. The rearrangement joins TRBV6-5 to TRBJ1-1, with D uncertain. Trimming removed 0 bases at V and 1 base at J, with 9 bases between. CDR3 length equals 15 residues. In germline, CDR1 is MNHEY, CDR2 SVGAGI. This CDR3 is CASSYSPAPNTEAFF. The CDR3 nucleotides read TGTGCCAGCAGTTACTCACCTGCCCCGAACACTGAAGCTTTCTTT.

As to this clonotype: A single base separates this from a much larger clone, so it may be a read error. V is TRBV7-9 and J is TRBJ1-4; 8 bases are shared with TRBD1. J was trimmed by 11 bases and V by 5 bases; bases with no gene match: 10. From germline, CDR1 is SEHNR and CDR2 FQNEAQ (reference sequence). CDR3 length equals 14 residues. Here the CDR3 reads CASSPRGHGDKLFF. The CDR3 DNA reads as TGTGCCAGCAGCCCCAGGGGGCATGGTGATAAACTGTTTTTT.

Regarding this clonotype: This may stem from a read error, because a much larger clone lies one nucleotide away. V usage is TRBV7-2 and J usage is TRBJ1-1; D is uncertain. V lost 1 base and J lost 11, with 20 bases in between. This CDR3 spans 15 amino acids. Germline-derived CDR1 and CDR2 are SGHTA and FQGNSA. The CDR3 region is CASSLDILFGPDAFF. The CDR3 DNA sequence: TGTGCCAGCAGCTTAGACATTCTGTTTGGGCCGGACGCTTTCTTT.

The chain uses TRBV27 and TRBJ2-7; D gene unclear. Per germline, CDR1 MNHEY and CDR2 SMNVEV (reference sequence). The CDR3 loop spans 12 amino acids. The V gene lost 8 bases and the J gene lost 6 bases, with 14 bases spanning the gap. The CDR3 here is CASWTPKGEQYV. CDR3 nucleotide sequence: TGTGCCAGCTGGACCCCGAAGGGCGAGCAGTACGTC.

This clonotype was counted ten times or more. The gene calls are TRBV7-9 and TRBJ2-2, with no clear D. V shed 6 bases and J shed 4 bases, with 6 bases lying between them. The CDR3 is 12 residues long. The germline V gene encodes CDR1 SEHNR and CDR2 FQNEAQ (reference sequence). The CDR3 DNA sequence: TGTGCCAGCAGAAAGTCCACCGGGGAGCTGTTTTTT. Translating gives CASRKSTGELFF.

The V and J genes are TRBV2 and TRBJ1-2; 11 nucleotides line up with TRBD1. The CDR3 length is 15 residues. The germline gives CDR1 SNHLY, CDR2 FYNNEI. The V gene end was trimmed by 2 bases and the J gene end by 6 bases; junction bases not matched to a gene: 5. In DNA, the CDR3 is TGTGCCAGCAGTGAACTAGGACAGGGGGCCGATGGCTACACCTTC. This sequence encodes CASSELGQGADGYTF.

The sample holds many counts of this clonotype. The chain has TRBV6-2 or TRBV6-3 and TRBJ2-7, with 7 bases identical to TRBD1. After removal of 4 bases from V and 0 bases from J, the junction contained 3 bases not matched to a gene. The germline gives CDR1 MNHEY, CDR2 SVGEGT. The CDR3 sequence is 14 residues long. The CDR3 here is CASSFRQGSYEQYF. The CDR3 DNA reads TGTGCCAGCAGTTTCCGACAGGGCTCCTACGAGCAGTACTTC.

This clonotype has at least ten counts. This rearrangement joins TRBV11-3 to TRBJ1-2; D unclear. With 3 bases removed from V and 2 bases from J, the gap between germline ends came to 19 bases. Germline V CDR1 and CDR2: SGHNT, YENEEA. The CDR3 has 17 residues. The CDR3 DNA sequence: TGTGCCAGCAGCTTCCCGACAAGCCCAAGTTCCAACTATGGCTACACCTTC. This sequence encodes CASSFPTSPSSNYGYTF.

This clonotype showed up just a few times. V is TRBV5-1 and J is TRBJ2-2; D perhaps matches TRBD2 (5 bases). The CDR3 length is 14 residues. Germline lookup yields CDR1 SGHRS and CDR2 YFSETQ. V was shortened by 0 bases and J by 8 bases, with 11 bases between the two germline ends. In nucleotides, the CDR3 is TGCGCCAGCAGCTTGGACGGGGTAGGAGGGGAGCTGTTTTTT. Translating it yields CASSLDGVGGELFF.

This rearrangement joins TRBV20-1 to TRBJ1-3; 7 bases map to TRBD1. Looked up from germline, CDR1 is DFQATT and CDR2 is SNEGSKA (reference sequence). The J segment lost 4 bases and the V segment lost 1 base, leaving 10 bases of the junction unmatched. The CDR3 has 16 amino acids. The CDR3 sequence: CSARGAGQGEGNTIYF. In DNA, the CDR3 is TGCAGTGCTAGAGGGGCGGGGCAGGGGGAAGGAAACACCATATATTTT.

The chain employs TRBV29-1 and TRBJ1-2; no definite D call. V shed 8 bases and J shed 6 bases, with 13 bases lying between them. CDR1 is SQVTM and CDR2 is ANQGSEA in the germline V gene. The CDR3 contains 11 residues. The CDR3 DNA reads TGCAGCAGTGGTAGGGAAAATGGCTACACCTTC. Its protein is CSSGRENGYTF.

V and J are TRBV10-2 and TRBJ2-1; D is perhaps TRBD2 (5 bases). CDR1 and CDR2 from the germline V gene are WSHSY and SAAADI. CDR3 length: 14 amino acids. Trimming removed 2 bases from V and 4 bases from J, with 9 bases in between. CDR3 sequence (DNA): TGCGCCAGCAGTGAGATGGAGGTGTACAATGAGCAGTTCTTC. Its translation is CASSEMEVYNEQFF.

In the case of this clonotype: At one end the junction does not follow the germline gene, possibly because of a read error. This CDR3 is CVSTLGRINQPQHF. The CDR3, as DNA: TGTGTCAGCACCCTTGGGCGGATCAATCAGCCCCAGCATTTT. V and J are TRBV12-3 or TRBV12-4 and TRBJ1-5; D gene unclear. This CDR3 comprises 14 residues.